The 12 T cell receptor beta chains listed next were all sequenced from one sample in a study of CD8+ T cells in alopecia areata. cDNA reverse transcribed from extracted RNA served as the sequencing template. The table came from immunoSEQ multiplex PCR; TCRdb's copy has only in-frame clones and leaves some out. The table lists approximately 140,000 clones, 87% of them singletons. This specimen was CD8+ T cells sorted from blood, taken at week 0. Receptors originate from a human donor with alopecia areata.

This chain joins TRBV5-1 and TRBJ2-1; unclear D gene. V shed 2 bases and J shed 4 bases, with 10 bases lying between them. The CDR3 is made up of 14 amino acids. The V gene's germline CDR1 is SGHRS and CDR2 YFSETQ. In DNA, the CDR3 is TGCGCCAGCAGCTTCGAGCCGATATACAATGAGCAGTTCTTC. It encodes CASSFEPIYNEQFF.

The rearrangement links TRBV9 to TRBJ2-3; D call uncertain. In germline, CDR1 is SGDLS, CDR2 YYNGEE. The V gene lost 0 bases and the J gene lost 5 bases, with 16 bases spanning the gap. CDR3 length: 16 residues. The CDR3 sequence is CASSVELSPAVDTQYF. CDR3 DNA: TGTGCCAGCAGCGTAGAGCTCTCGCCCGCGGTAGATACGCAGTATTTT.

This sequence joins TRBV7-6 and TRBJ2-1; 7 bases line up with TRBD1. CDR3 size: 12 residues. Germline V gene lookup returns CDR1 SGHVS and CDR2 FNYEAQ. The V and J ends lost 7 bases and 5 bases, in that order; junction bases with no gene match: 2. CDR3 sequence (DNA): TGTGCCAGCAAGGGACAGCACAATGAGCAGTTCTTC. Translation gives CASKGQHNEQFF.

A few counts support this clone. The gene calls are TRBV4-1 and TRBJ2-4, with D uncertain. Germline V gene lookup returns CDR1 MGHRA and CDR2 YSYEKL. With 2 bases removed from V and 15 bases from J, the gap between germline ends came to 14 bases. The CDR3 spans 12 residues. The CDR3, as DNA: TGCGCCAGCAGCCAATCCGGTAGGGTTTGGTACTTC. As protein: CASSQSGRVWYF.

The chain joins TRBV5-1 to TRBJ2-4, with D possibly TRBD1 on 6 matching bases. V was shortened by 4 bases and J by 5 bases, with 22 bases between the two germline ends. Germline V gene sequence: CDR1 SGHRS, CDR2 YFSETQ. CDR3 length equals 17 residues. As DNA, the CDR3 is TGCGCCAGCAGCCCTGACCTAACAGGGATGGTCGAAAACATTCAGTACTTC. Translated: CASSPDLTGMVENIQYF.

The rearrangement links TRBV4-1 to TRBJ1-2; D is unclear. This CDR3 has 14 amino acids. Germline-derived CDR1 and CDR2 are MGHRA and YSYEKL. Trimming cost V 3 bases and J 5 bases, with 13 bases left between them. The CDR3 loop reads CASSHPEGWYGYTF. Written as DNA, the CDR3 is TGCGCCAGCAGCCATCCGGAAGGGTGGTATGGCTACACCTTC.

V gene TRBV27 combines with J gene TRBJ2-3; 12 positions match TRBD2. V lost 5 bases, J lost 3 bases, and 6 bases stayed unmatched. This CDR3 is built from 16 residues. CDR1 MNHEY and CDR2 SMNVEV come from the germline V gene (reference sequence). CDR3 DNA: TGTGCCAGCAGTGGTCCTAGCGGGAGGGGGACAGATACGCAGTATTTT. Translated, it gives CASSGPSGRGTDTQYF.

The J gene is TRBJ2-3, the V gene TRBV5-4; D perhaps matches TRBD1 (5 bases). The V and J ends lost 2 bases and 3 bases respectively, with 10 bases between them. The CDR3 has 14 residues. Per the germline V gene, CDR1 is SGHNT and CDR2 is YYREEE (reference sequence). Here the CDR3 reads CASSFQGATDTQYF. In DNA form, the CDR3 reads TGTGCCAGCAGCTTTCAAGGGGCGACAGATACGCAGTATTTT. Combining the CDR3 with reference TRBV5-4 and TRBJ2-3 gives the whole variable domain ETGVTQSPTHLIKTRGQQVTLRCSSQSGHNTVSWYQQALGQGPQFIFQYYREEENGRGNFPPRFSGLQFPNYSSELNVNALELDDSALYLCASSFQGATDTQYFGPGTRLTVL.

J is TRBJ2-1 and V is TRBV14; no firm D call. With 1 base removed from V and 0 bases from J, the gap between germline ends came to 7 bases. Germline CDR1 reads SGHDN; CDR2 reads FVKESK. This CDR3 contains 15 residues. CDR3 bases: TGTGCCAGCAGCCAAGCCCCAAGCTCCTACAATGAGCAGTTCTTC. Translating it yields CASSQAPSSYNEQFF.

The CDR3 reads CSALGTGPYEQYF. The CDR3 nucleotides are TGCAGCGCCCTAGGGACAGGGCCCTACGAGCAGTACTTC. V is TRBV29-1 and J is TRBJ2-7; the match to TRBD1 covers 9 bases. Germline V lookup: CDR1 SQVTM, CDR2 ANQGSEA. The CDR3 runs to 13 residues. The ends lost 7 bases at V and 2 bases at J; junction bases unmatched: 6.

The V and J genes are TRBV19 and TRBJ1-5, with D unresolved. Germline-derived CDR1 and CDR2 are LNHDA and SQIVND (reference sequence). V lost 4 bases to trimming and J lost 6 bases, with 10 bases between them. This CDR3 comprises 13 residues. The CDR3 loop reads CASSRRVAQPQHF. The CDR3 bases are TGTGCCAGTAGTAGGAGGGTGGCTCAGCCCCAGCATTTT. Filled out from reference TRBV19 and TRBJ1-5, the complete variable domain reads DGGITQSPKYLFRKEGQNVTLSCEQNLNHDAMYWYRQDPGQGLRLIYYSQIVNDFQKGDIAEGYSVSREKKESFPLTVTSAQKNPTAFYLCASSRRVAQPQHFGDGTRLSIL.

The CDR3 nucleotides are TGTGCCAGCAGCTTAAGTGTCACCCGGAGCTCCTACGAGCAGTACTTC. Translated, it gives CASSLSVTRSSYEQYF. V is TRBV7-4 and J is TRBJ2-7; D gene unclear. Trimming cost V 2 bases and J 0 bases, with 14 bases left between them. The germline V gene encodes CDR1 SGHVT and CDR2 SQSDAQ. The CDR3 extends over 16 amino acids.